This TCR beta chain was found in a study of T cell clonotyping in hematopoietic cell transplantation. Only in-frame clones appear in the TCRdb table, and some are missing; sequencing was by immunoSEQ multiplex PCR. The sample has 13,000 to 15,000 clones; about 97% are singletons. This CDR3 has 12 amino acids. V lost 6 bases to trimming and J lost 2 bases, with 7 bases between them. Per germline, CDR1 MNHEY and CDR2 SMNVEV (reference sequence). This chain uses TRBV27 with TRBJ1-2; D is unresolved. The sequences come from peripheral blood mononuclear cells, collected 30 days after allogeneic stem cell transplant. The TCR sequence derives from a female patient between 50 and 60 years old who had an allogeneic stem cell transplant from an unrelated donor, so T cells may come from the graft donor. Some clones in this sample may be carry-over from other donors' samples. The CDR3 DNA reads TGTGCCAGCAGGGGCAGGAACTATGGCTACACCTTC. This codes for CASRGRNYGYTF.